This T cell receptor beta chain was profiled in a study of T-cell memory formation after mild COVID-19. Overall study results and limits: While clones contracting from day 15 to 85 were balanced between CD4 and CD8, later expanders leaned CD4+.

Trimming pared 2 bases from V and 3 bases from J, leaving 23 bases between. The CDR3 sequence is 18 residues long. This clonotype has a handful of counts. Its antigen is not known. TCRalpha and TCRbeta libraries used 5'RACE with constant-segment primers and UMIs. TCRdb recomputed calls from the 5' RACE reads with MiXCR, one row per CDR3 protein. The sample yields approximately 300,000 distinct CDR3 sequences, around 8% seen once. This chain links TRBV6-7 with TRBJ2-7, with D unclear. TRBV6-7 is flagged as an ORF with uncertain function. The TCR sequence derives from a man between 18 and 29 years old who had mild COVID-19 (a few samples of this study predate the infection). Cell type and time point are not known. The material sequenced was PBMCs or a T cell subset sorted from them (not recorded which). The CDR3 DNA reads as TGTGCCAGCAGTTACCTACTGACCCAAGGAATTCCGGGCTACGAGCAGTACGTC. Protein: CASSYLLTQGIPGYEQYV.